Below, one TCR beta chain is given with its context. What it binds is not known. These data come from a study of cytotoxic CD8 clonotypes in ibrutinib-treated CLL. General observations from the study: At the start, clonality exceeded age-matched healthy donors and followed circulating CD8+ T-cell counts. Samples from sustained-remission and progressing patients were taken at different times.

The data were produced by immunoSEQ multiplex PCR, yet TCRdb's version contains in-frame clones alone and is incomplete. In the table there are fewer than 150,000 clones, around 80% of which are singletons. Germline V gene lookup returns CDR1 SEHNR and CDR2 FQNEAQ (reference sequence). The CDR3 is 16 amino acids. V shed 8 bases, J shed 2 bases, and the junction held 13 bases outside the gene matches. V is TRBV7-9 and J is TRBJ2-5, with 8 bases fitting TRBD1. The TCR was taken from a human donor with chronic lymphocytic leukemia. The material was PBMCs, obtained after 24 months of ibrutinib treatment. CDR3 sequence reads: CASSTNPGTGQETQYF. The CDR3 bases are TGTGCCAGCTCCACGAACCCCGGGACAGGTCAAGAGACCCAGTACTTC.